This T cell receptor (beta chain) stems from a study of CD8+ T cells in alopecia areata. On the study more broadly: Treated individuals took tofacitinib by mouth, 5 to 10 mg twice daily.

TCR sequencing used cDNA made by reverse transcription of extracted RNA. Repertoires were generated with immunoSEQ multiplex PCR, while TCRdb's copy carries only in-frame clones and drops some. In the table there are under 250,000 clones, around three fifths of which are singletons. Overall study findings and caveats: Between patients, shared TCR sequences were less clear than in mice. This was possibly due in part to HLA diversity in the patient population.

Regarding this clone: Its matching antigen is unknown.

V was cut by 6 bases and J by 3 bases, with 20 bases left in between. Looked up from germline, CDR1 is MNHEY and CDR2 is SMNVEV (reference sequence). The CDR3 has 16 residues. The chain uses TRBV27 and TRBJ2-5; a weak D match, TRBD2 (5 bases). This material consisted of CD4+ T cells sorted from blood, taken at week 0. The origin of this receptor is a human donor with alopecia areata. This chain's CDR3 is CASRENELGNKETQYF. As DNA, the CDR3 is TGTGCCAGCAGGGAGAACGAACTAGGGAATAAAGAGACCCAGTACTTC.